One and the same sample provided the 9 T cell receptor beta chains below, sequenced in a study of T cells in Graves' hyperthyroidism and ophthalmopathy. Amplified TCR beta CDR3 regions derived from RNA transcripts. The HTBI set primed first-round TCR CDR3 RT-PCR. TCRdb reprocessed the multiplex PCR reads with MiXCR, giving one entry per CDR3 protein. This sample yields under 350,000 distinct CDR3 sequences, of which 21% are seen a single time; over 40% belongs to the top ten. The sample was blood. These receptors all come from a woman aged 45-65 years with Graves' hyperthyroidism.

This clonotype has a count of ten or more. The CDR3 reads CASSYSRGATGRNEQYF. As DNA, the CDR3 is TGTGCCAGCAGTTACTCTCGAGGAGCGACAGGGCGGAACGAGCAGTACTTC. The rearrangement uses TRBV6-5 and TRBJ2-7; 7 nucleotides line up with TRBD1. This CDR3 is 17 amino acids long. The V gene's germline CDR1 is MNHEY and CDR2 SVGAGI. After removal of 0 bases from V and 5 bases from J, the junction contained 13 bases not matched to a gene.

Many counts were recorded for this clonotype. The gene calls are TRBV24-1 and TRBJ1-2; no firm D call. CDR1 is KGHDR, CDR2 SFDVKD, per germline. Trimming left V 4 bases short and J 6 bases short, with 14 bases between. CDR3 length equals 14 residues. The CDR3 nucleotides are TGTGCCACCAGTGACCCCTCCCCTGGCAATGGCTACACCTTC. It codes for CATSDPSPGNGYTF.

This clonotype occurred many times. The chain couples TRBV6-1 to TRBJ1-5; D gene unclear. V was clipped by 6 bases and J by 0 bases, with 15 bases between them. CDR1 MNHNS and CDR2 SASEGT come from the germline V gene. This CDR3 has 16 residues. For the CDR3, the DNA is TGTGCCAGCAGAGGAAGGTTCTCTGATAGCAATCAGCCCCAGCATTTT. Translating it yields CASRGRFSDSNQPQHF.

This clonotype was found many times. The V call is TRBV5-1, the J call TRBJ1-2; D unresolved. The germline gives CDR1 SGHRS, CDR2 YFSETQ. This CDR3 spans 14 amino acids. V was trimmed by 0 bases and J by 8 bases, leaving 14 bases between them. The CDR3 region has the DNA TGCGCCAGCAGCTTGGGAACCCTCAGTTGGGGCTACACCTTC. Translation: CASSLGTLSWGYTF.

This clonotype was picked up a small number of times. As DNA, the CDR3 is TGCGCCAGCAGCCAAGGGCTAGCGCTGTACAATGAGCAGTTCTTC. Its translation is CASSQGLALYNEQFF. The chain carries TRBV4-1 and TRBJ2-1, with D possibly matching TRBD2 (6 bases). Germline V gene data show CDR1 as MGHRA and CDR2 as YSYEKL. The CDR3 covers 15 residues. V shed 1 base and J shed 4 bases, with 11 bases lying between them.

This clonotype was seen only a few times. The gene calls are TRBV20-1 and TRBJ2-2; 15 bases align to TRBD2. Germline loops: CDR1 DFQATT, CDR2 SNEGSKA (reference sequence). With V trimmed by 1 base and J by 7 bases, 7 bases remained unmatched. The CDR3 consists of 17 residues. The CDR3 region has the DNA TGCAGTGCTAGAGCCGGACTAGCGGGAGGGCTGGGCGGGGAGCTGTTTTTT. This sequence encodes CSARAGLAGGLGGELFF.

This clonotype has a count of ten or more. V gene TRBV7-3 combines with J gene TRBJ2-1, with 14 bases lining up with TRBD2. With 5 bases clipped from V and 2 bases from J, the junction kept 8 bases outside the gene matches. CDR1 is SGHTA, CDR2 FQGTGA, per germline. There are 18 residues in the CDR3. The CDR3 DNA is TGTGCCAGCAGCCCCGGGACTAGCGGGAGTAGGGCCTACAATGAGCAGTTCTTC. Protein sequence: CASSPGTSGSRAYNEQFF. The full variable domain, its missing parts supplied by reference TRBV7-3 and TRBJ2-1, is GAGVSQTPSNKVTEKGKYVELRCDPISGHTALYWYRQSLGQGPEFLIYFQGTGAADDSGLPNDRFFAVRPEGSVSTLKIQRTERGDSAVYLCASSPGTSGSRAYNEQFFGPGTRLTVL.

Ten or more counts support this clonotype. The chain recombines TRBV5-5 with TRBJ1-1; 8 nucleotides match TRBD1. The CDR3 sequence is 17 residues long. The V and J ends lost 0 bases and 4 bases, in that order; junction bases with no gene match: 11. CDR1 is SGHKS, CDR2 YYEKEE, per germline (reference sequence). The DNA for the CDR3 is TGTGCCAGCAGCTTGGTCGGGCAGGGGGCGCCGGGCACTGAAGCTTTCTTT. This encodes CASSLVGQGAPGTEAFF.

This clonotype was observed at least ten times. The CDR3, as DNA: TGTGCCAGCAGCCGTGCACCCGGGGGCTTCTATGGCTACACCTTC. Translated, it gives CASSRAPGGFYGYTF. The genes are TRBV28 and TRBJ1-2; perhaps TRBD1 as D (6 bases). V was pared by 6 bases and J by 4 bases, with 18 bases between. Germline V gene sequence: CDR1 MDHEN, CDR2 SYDVKM. The CDR3 is made up of 15 amino acids.